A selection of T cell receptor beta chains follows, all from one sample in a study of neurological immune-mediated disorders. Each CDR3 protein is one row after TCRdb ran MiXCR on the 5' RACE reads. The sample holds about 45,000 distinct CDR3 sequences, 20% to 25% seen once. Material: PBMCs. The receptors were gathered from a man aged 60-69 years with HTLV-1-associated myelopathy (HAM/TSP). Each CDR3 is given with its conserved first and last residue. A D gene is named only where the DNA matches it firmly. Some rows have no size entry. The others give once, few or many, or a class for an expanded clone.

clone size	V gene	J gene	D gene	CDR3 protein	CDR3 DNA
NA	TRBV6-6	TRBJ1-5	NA	CASFDVGVDQPQHF	TGTGCCAGCTTCGACGTGGGGGTGGATCAGCCCCAGCATTTT
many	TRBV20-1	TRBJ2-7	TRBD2	CSASPASGSPYEQYF	TGCAGTGCTTCCCCCGCTAGCGGGAGCCCCTACGAGCAGTACTTC
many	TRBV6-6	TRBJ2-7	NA	CASSSSGTSYVEQYF	TGTGCCAGCAGTTCAAGCGGGACAAGTTACGTTGAGCAGTACTTC
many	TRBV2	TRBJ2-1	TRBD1	CASSQDRGRTYEQFF	TGTGCCAGCAGTCAAGACAGGGGGAGGACTTATGAGCAGTTCTTC
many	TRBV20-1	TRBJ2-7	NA	CSAFTGTSYEQYF	TGCAGTGCTTTTACAGGGACCTCCTACGAGCAGTACTTC
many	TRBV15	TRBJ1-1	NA	CATSRADVGTEAFF	TGTGCCACCAGCAGGGCCGACGTAGGCACTGAAGCTTTCTTT
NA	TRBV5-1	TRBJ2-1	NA	CASSLAFEGNNEQFF	TGCGCCAGCAGCTTGGCCTTTGAGGGGAACAATGAGCAGTTCTTC
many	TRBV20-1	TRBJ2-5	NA	CSAKTEETQYF	TGCAGTGCTAAGACAGAAGAGACCCAGTACTTC
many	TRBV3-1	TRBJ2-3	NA	CASSQADVTQYF	TGTGCCAGCAGCCAAGCAGACGTTACGCAGTATTTT
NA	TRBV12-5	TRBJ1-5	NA	CASGLVTAQQGNQSQHF	TGTGCTAGTGGTTTGGTAACGGCGCAACAGGGCAATCAGTCCCAGCATTTT
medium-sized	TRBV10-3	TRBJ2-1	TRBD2	CAISVSGASPEQFF	TGTGCCATCAGTGTAAGCGGGGCGTCGCCTGAGCAGTTCTTC
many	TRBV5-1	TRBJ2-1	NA	CASSLESSGTEQFF	TGCGCCAGCAGCTTGGAAAGTTCGGGGACAGAGCAGTTCTTC
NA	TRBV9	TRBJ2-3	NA	CASSVGPDLRADTQYF	TGTGCCAGCAGCGTAGGTCCAGACCTCCGGGCAGATACGCAGTATTTT
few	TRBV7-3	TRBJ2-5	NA	CASSPEVGETQYF	TGTGCCAGCAGCCCCGAGGTCGGAGAGACCCAGTACTTC
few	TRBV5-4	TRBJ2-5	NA	CASSLRGYQETQYF	TGTGCCAGCAGCTTGCGGGGCTACCAAGAGACCCAGTACTTC
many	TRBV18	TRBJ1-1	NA	CASSPRGRSSNTEAFF	TGTGCCAGCTCACCGCGTGGGAGGAGTTCCAACACTGAAGCTTTCTTT
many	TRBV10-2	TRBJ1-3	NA	CASSVNGDSGNTIYF	TGCGCCAGCAGTGTGAACGGCGACTCTGGAAACACCATATATTTT
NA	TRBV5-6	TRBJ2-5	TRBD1	CASSPPPGQGMQTQYF	TGTGCCAGCAGCCCCCCTCCAGGACAGGGAATGCAGACCCAGTACTTC
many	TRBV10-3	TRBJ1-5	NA	CAISKEGGNQPQHF	TGTGCCATCAGTAAAGAGGGAGGCAATCAGCCCCAGCATTTT
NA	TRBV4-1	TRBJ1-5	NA	CASSPETWTANQPQHF	TGCGCCAGCAGTCCCGAGACCTGGACAGCCAATCAGCCCCAGCATTTT
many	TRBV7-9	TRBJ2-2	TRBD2	CASSPLAGGPSGELFF	TGTGCCAGCAGCCCACTAGCGGGAGGGCCTTCCGGGGAGCTGTTTTTT
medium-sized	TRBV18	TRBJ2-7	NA	CASSPPRTAYEQYF	TGTGCCAGCTCACCACCGAGGACAGCCTACGAGCAGTACTTC
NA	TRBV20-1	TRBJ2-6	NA	CSAPRTSGGGITSGANVLTF	TGCAGTGCTCCTAGAACGTCGGGGGGCGGAATTACCTCTGGGGCCAACGTCCTGACTTTC
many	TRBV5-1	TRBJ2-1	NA	CASSLVGVGGGSGEQFF	TGCGCCAGCAGCTTGGTCGGGGTCGGGGGAGGATCTGGTGAGCAGTTCTTC
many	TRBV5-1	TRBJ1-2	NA	CASSLRPQPANYGYTF	TGCGCCAGCAGCTTGCGACCCCAGCCAGCTAACTATGGCTACACCTTC
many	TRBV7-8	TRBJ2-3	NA	CASSFSVTDTQYF	TGTGCCAGCAGCTTCAGCGTCACAGATACGCAGTATTTT
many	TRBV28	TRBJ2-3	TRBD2	CASSSPLAGVADTQYF	TGTGCCAGCAGTTCACCACTAGCGGGAGTGGCAGATACGCAGTATTTT
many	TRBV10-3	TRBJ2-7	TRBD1	CAISVGRGIPYEQYF	TGTGCCATCAGTGTGGGCAGGGGGATTCCGTACGAGCAGTACTTC
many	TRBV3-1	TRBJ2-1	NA	CASSPVIAIPVTEQFF	TGTGCCAGCAGCCCGGTCATCGCTATCCCAGTGACTGAGCAGTTCTTC
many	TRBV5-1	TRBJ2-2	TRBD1	CASSLRDRGPGELFF	TGCGCCAGCAGCCTCCGGGACAGGGGGCCCGGGGAGCTGTTTTTT
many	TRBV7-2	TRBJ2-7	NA	CASSLVGGDYEQYF	TGTGCCAGCAGCTTAGTTGGAGGGGACTACGAGCAGTACTTC
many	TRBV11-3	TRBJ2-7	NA	CASSRESYSNYEQYF	TGTGCCAGCAGCCGCGAGTCGTACAGCAACTACGAGCAGTACTTC
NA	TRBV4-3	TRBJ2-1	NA	CASSQGVPPYYNEQFF	TGCGCCAGCAGCCAAGGCGTCCCTCCCTACTACAATGAGCAGTTCTTC
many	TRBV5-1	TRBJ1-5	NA	CASSPDGRNQPQHF	TGCGCCAGCAGCCCGGACGGCCGCAATCAGCCCCAGCATTTT
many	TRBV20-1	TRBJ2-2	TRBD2	CSAPRYRTSGSHGELFF	TGCAGTGCCCCCCGCTATAGGACTAGCGGGAGTCACGGGGAGCTGTTTTTT
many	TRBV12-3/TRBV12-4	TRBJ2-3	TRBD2	CASSRTSGGTDTQYF	TGTGCCAGCAGTAGGACTAGCGGGGGCACAGATACGCAGTATTTT
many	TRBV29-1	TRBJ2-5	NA	CSVELYQETQYF	TGCAGCGTTGAGCTGTACCAAGAGACCCAGTACTTC
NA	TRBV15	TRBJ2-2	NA	CATSIEGGPRTGGLFF	TGTGCCACCAGCATAGAAGGAGGGCCAAGGACCGGGGGGCTGTTTTTT
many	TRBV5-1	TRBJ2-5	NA	CASSLVDGRPQETQYF	TGCGCCAGCAGCTTGGTCGATGGCCGTCCCCAAGAGACCCAGTACTTC
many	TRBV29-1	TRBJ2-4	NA	CSVAVKNIQYF	TGCAGCGTTGCGGTGAAAAACATTCAGTACTTC
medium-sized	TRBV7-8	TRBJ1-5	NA	CASSPTGGAQPQHF	TGTGCCAGCAGCCCGACGGGGGGTGCTCAGCCCCAGCATTTT
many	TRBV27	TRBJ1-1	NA	CASSLSSPNPEQGEAFF	TGTGCCAGCAGTTTATCGAGCCCCAACCCCGAGCAGGGTGAAGCTTTCTTT
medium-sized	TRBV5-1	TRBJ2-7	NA	CASSLQGPYEQYF	TGCGCCAGCAGCTTGCAGGGGCCCTACGAGCAGTACTTC
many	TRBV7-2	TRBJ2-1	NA	CASSLARGGALLDEQFF	TGTGCCAGCAGCTTAGCGAGGGGCGGGGCCCTTCTCGATGAGCAGTTCTTC
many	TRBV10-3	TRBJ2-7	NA	CAISESEIEQYF	TGTGCCATCAGTGAATCGGAGATAGAGCAGTACTTC